This record covers a single TCR beta chain. Its target antigen remains unknown. Base qualities are not recorded, but no much larger clone differs from it by a single base. The CDR3 covers 15 residues, taking in both the cysteine and the phenylalanine. Kept here is only the CDR3 DNA, which spans 45 bases and is read in frame from base 1. V and J are trimmed by 2 bases and 6 bases, and the gene matches miss 10 bases of the junction. The germline V gene provides CDR1 MNHEY and CDR2 SVGAGI. This sample was included in a study of blood T cell repertoires in COVID-19 (TCRdb year 2020). With regard to the full study: Collaborator samples came from the United States, Italy and Spain and covered acute and convalescent phases of COVID-19. The samples were drawn from two sources: the first 160 participants of the ongoing ImmuneRACE study, and 950 to 1,500 subjects contributed by 6 global collaborators. The sample metadata nearly always contained a de-identified subject ID, COVID-19 status, age in years and sex. HLA class I and class II types, where available, came from metadata supplied by the sample provider rather than from assay-based typing. The dataset comprised deeply sampled blood TCRbeta repertoires from subjects exposed to, actively infected with, or recovered from COVID-19. The repertoires were released in a freely available public database intended as a resource for research on the immune response to SARS-CoV-2. The material from the prospective study consisted of cDNA or gDNA derived from T cells, B-cell-depleted T cells, or PBMCs.

Broad study findings and their caveats: Clinical and demographic metadata were provided uncurated, with the amount varying by source and participant.

TCRbeta CDR3 regions were amplified from genomic DNA by means of the immunoSEQ Assay, a bias-controlled multiplex PCR. The study's processing was this. The number of nucleated cells in each sample was estimated from the amplification of reference gene primers within the assay. Sequence reads were collapsed and filtered to measure the absolute abundance of every unique TCRbeta CDR3 rearrangement. For each sample, productive Simpson clonality was calculated as the square root of Simpson's diversity index across productive rearrangements. What TCRdb holds here is the immuneACCESS table cut down to in-frame rearrangements. Part of the clones is not present; checked against another copy, under half of the missing clones reflect an unresolved V gene, and the others are unexplained. That table supplies the V and J calls and clone size; D and trimming were determined from the DNA. This sample has about 280,000 clones in its table, and around 91% of those were observed once. The ten largest clones capture about 1.7% of the sample.

Participants in the prospective study were enrolled through a virtual design, were aged about 18 to 90 years, and lived in 20 to 30 United States geographic areas. Cohort assignment in the prospective study relied on participant-reported clinical history from a screening survey and a study questionnaire. In the prospective study, whole blood, serum and a nasopharyngeal or oropharyngeal swab were collected from each participant by mobile phlebotomists. Additional blood draws and questionnaires over an approximately 2-month period could optionally be provided by prospective study participants. Prospective study blood samples were shipped either frozen or at room temperature before DNA extraction.

The TCR was taken from a woman aged 18-29 years with acute COVID-19. Sequenced sample: PBMCs or T cells enriched from blood (not recorded which). The V gene is TRBV6-5 and the J gene is TRBJ2-7; TRBD2 aligns with 7 central bases. CDR3 sequence: CASSYGGGLAVEQYF. The nucleotide sequence is given as TGTGCCAGCAGTTACGGTGGAGGTCTAGCGGTCGAGCAGTACTTC.